These 9 T cell receptor beta chains share one sample of origin, sequenced in a study of T cell responses to AZD1222 COVID-19 vaccine. The protocol was immunoSEQ multiplex PCR, while the TCRdb copy is restricted to in-frame clones and leaves out a portion. Of over 100,000 clones detected, approximately 90% appear once; the ten largest clones hold 5% to 5.5%. This specimen consisted of peripheral blood, obtained on day 0 of AZD1222 vaccination. The origin of the receptors is an adult in good health.

This chain connects TRBV4-1 to TRBJ2-7, with a weak D call TRBD2 (6 bases). CDR1 MGHRA and CDR2 YSYEKL come from the germline V gene. The CDR3 runs 16 residues. V dropped 0 bases and J dropped 1 base, with 13 bases sitting between them. In DNA, the CDR3 is TGCGCCAGCAGCCAAGACCCAGCGGGCGGTTCCTACGAGCAGTACTTC. This translates into CASSQDPAGGSYEQYF.

This clone has only a few counts. The chain couples TRBV7-8 to TRBJ1-3; tentatively, D is TRBD1 (5 bases). V was trimmed by 4 bases and J by 0 bases, leaving 10 bases between them. CDR1 and CDR2 (germline): SGHVS, FQNEAQ. CDR3 length: 15 residues. The CDR3 sequence is CASSSGPNSGNTIYF. CDR3 bases: TGTGCCAGCAGCTCGGGACCGAACTCTGGAAACACCATATATTTT.

The chain carries TRBV27 and TRBJ2-5, with a possible D match to TRBD2 (5 bases). V dropped 6 bases and J dropped 5 bases, with 16 bases sitting between them. CDR3 length equals 14 residues. Germline values: CDR1 MNHEY, CDR2 SMNVEV (reference sequence). The CDR3 DNA reads TGTGCCAGCAGACCGGTGGGCCCGGGGGAGACCCAGTACTTC. Translation gives CASRPVGPGETQYF.

The chain uses TRBV5-1 and TRBJ1-1, with 7 bases lining up with TRBD1. This CDR3 is 16 amino acids long. The junction had 5 bases not matched to a gene; V was cut back by 0 bases and J by 0 bases. Germline CDR1 is SGHRS and CDR2 is YFSETQ. DNA of the CDR3: TGCGCCAGCAGCTTGGGACAGGGCCTTATGAACACTGAAGCTTTCTTT. Amino acid sequence: CASSLGQGLMNTEAFF.

This clone showed up just a few times. V and J are TRBV9 and TRBJ2-2; TRBD1 aligns across 8 bases. From germline, CDR1 is SGDLS and CDR2 YYNGEE. The CDR3 length is 15 residues. V lost 4 bases to trimming and J lost 6 bases; unmatched junction nucleotides: 8. The chain's CDR3 is CASSPGGARAGELFF. The CDR3 DNA reads TGTGCCAGCAGCCCAGGGGGCGCGAGGGCCGGGGAGCTGTTTTTT.

The J gene is TRBJ2-3, the V gene TRBV9, with 9 bases fitting TRBD2. V gave up 3 bases and J gave up 2 bases; unmatched junction bases: 10. Germline loops: CDR1 SGDLS, CDR2 YYNGEE. The CDR3 has 17 residues. CDR3 residues: CASSAAKGTSITDTQYF. DNA for the CDR3: TGTGCCAGCAGCGCAGCTAAAGGGACTAGCATCACAGATACGCAGTATTTT.

This clone was detected only once. The chain combines TRBV24-1 with TRBJ2-3; 7 nucleotides match TRBD2. The CDR3 is 14 amino acids. The ends lost 3 bases at V and 4 bases at J; junction bases unmatched: 3. The germline V gene has CDR1 KGHDR and CDR2 SFDVKD. CDR3 bases: TGTGCCACCAGTGATGCGGGAGCGGCAGATACGCAGTATTTT. It specifies CATSDAGAADTQYF.

This clone was detected a few times. V and J are TRBV11-2 and TRBJ2-7; 8 bases are shared with TRBD1. Germline assignment: CDR1 SGHAT and CDR2 FQNNGV. The CDR3 covers 16 residues. V dropped 3 bases and J dropped 0; count of bases not matched to a gene: 7. The CDR3 DNA is TGTGCCAGCAGCTTGGGGTCGGACAGGGCCTCCTACGAGCAGTACTTC. Its protein product is CASSLGSDRASYEQYF.

This clone was picked up a small number of times. The genes are TRBV6-1 and TRBJ1-2; D ambiguous. The CDR3 contains 16 residues. Between the trimmed V and J ends, which lost 3 bases and 3 bases, there was a span of 17 bases. Germline CDR1 and CDR2: MNHNS and SASEGT. The CDR3 protein is CASSEKSKRWDYGYTF. The CDR3 bases are TGTGCCAGCAGTGAGAAATCTAAGAGGTGGGACTATGGCTACACCTTC.